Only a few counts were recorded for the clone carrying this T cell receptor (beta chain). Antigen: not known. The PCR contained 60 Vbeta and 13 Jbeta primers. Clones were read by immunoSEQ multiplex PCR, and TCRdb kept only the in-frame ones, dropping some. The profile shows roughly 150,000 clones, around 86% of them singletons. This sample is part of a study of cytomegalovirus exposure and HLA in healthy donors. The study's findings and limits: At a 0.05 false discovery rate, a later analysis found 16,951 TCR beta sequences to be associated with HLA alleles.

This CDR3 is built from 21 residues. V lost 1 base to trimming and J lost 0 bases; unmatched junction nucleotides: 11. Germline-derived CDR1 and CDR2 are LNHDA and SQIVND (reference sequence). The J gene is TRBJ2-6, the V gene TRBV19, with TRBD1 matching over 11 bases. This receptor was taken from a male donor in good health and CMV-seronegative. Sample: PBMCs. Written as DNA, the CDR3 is TGTGCCAGTAGTATAGCACCGGGACAGGGGGATTTTATCTCTGGGGCCAACGTCCTGACTTTC. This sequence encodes CASSIAPGQGDFISGANVLTF.